This is a list of T cell receptor beta chains from one sample in a study of blood T cells in healthy people across ages. MiXCR, run by TCRdb on the 5' RACE reads, gives a single entry per CDR3 protein. The data show around 990,000 distinct CDR3 sequences, 25% seen once. The same sample was also studied in work on T cells of mothers and their children.

The specimen sequenced was blood. The origin of the receptors is a girl aged 2-15 years in good health. Each CDR3 is given with its conserved first and last residue. A D gene is named only where the DNA matches it firmly. Size tells how often a clone was seen (once, few, many) or the class of an expanded clone, and some rows leave it out.

clone size	CDR3 length	J gene	V gene	D gene	CDR3 DNA	CDR3 protein
few	16	TRBJ1-1	TRBV7-2	TRBD1	TGTGCCAGCAGCCCCCAGGGGGGGAGTGGAGTGACTGAAGCTTTCTTT	CASSPQGGSGVTEAFF
-	12	TRBJ2-3	TRBV6-5	TRBD1	TGTGCCTCCAGGGGGTCGGCAGATACGCAGTATTTT	CASRGSADTQYF
-	12	TRBJ2-7	TRBV29-1	-	TGCAGCGTCGGACCTTATTGGGACGAGCAGTCCTTC	CSVGPYWDEQSF
few	14	TRBJ2-3	TRBV6-1	-	TGTGCCAGCGCCCGACTAGGACGCACAGATACGCAGTATTTT	CASARLGRTDTQYF
few	14	TRBJ1-6	TRBV18	-	TGTGCCAGCTCACCACTTCCGGGAGTTTCACCCCTCCACTTT	CASSPLPGVSPLHF
-	13	TRBJ1-2	TRBV25-1	-	TGTGCCAGCACCACGACGGGGAGAGGTGGCTACACCTTC	CASTTTGRGGYTF
once	16	TRBJ2-3	TRBV12-3/TRBV12-4	-	TGTGCCAGCACCATCAGACCAGGGACGAGGGCGGATGCGCAGTATTTT	CASTIRPGTRADAQYF
-	16	TRBJ2-1	TRBV7-2	-	TGTGCCAGCAGCTTCGACCGGGACTTCTCCTACAATGAGCAGTTCTTC	CASSFDRDFSYNEQFF
few	16	TRBJ1-5	TRBV12-3/TRBV12-4	-	TGTGCCAGCAGCCCAGCCCCCCCGAGGAGCAATCAGCCCCAGCATTTT	CASSPAPPRSNQPQHF
once	14	TRBJ2-1	TRBV29-1	-	TGCAGCGTTGAGATGTCGGGACTGTACAATGAGCAGTTCTTC	CSVEMSGLYNEQFF
few	15	TRBJ2-7	TRBV20-1	TRBD2	TGCAGTGCTTCTCCCATACTAGCGGGAGCTTACGAGCAGTACTTC	CSASPILAGAYEQYF
few	13	TRBJ1-1	TRBV5-1	-	TGCGCCAGCACGAGGGTCCCGAACACTGAAGCTTCCTTT	CASTRVPNTEASF
few	14	TRBJ2-5	TRBV7-9	-	TGTGCCAGCAGCTCGCCGCATGAAGGAGAGACCCAGTACTTC	CASSSPHEGETQYF
-	16	TRBJ2-3	TRBV7-2	-	TGTGCCAGCAGAACATCACAGGGTGTCATTGCAGATACGCAGTATTTT	CASRTSQGVIADTQYF
-	15	TRBJ2-1	TRBV5-5	-	TGTGCCAGCAGCTTTTTAGGGGATTCCTACAATGAGCAGTTCTTC	CASSFLGDSYNEQFF
few	13	TRBJ1-3	TRBV29-1	-	TGCAGTGTTCAGGGAATCTCTGGAAACACCATATATTTT	CSVQGISGNTIYF
few	17	TRBJ2-1	TRBV6-5	TRBD2	TGTGCCAGCAGTTACGGGACTAGCGGACACTCCTACAATGAGCAGTTCTTC	CASSYGTSGHSYNEQFF
-	13	TRBJ1-2	TRBV5-1	TRBD1	TGCGCCAGCAGCTTAGGGACAGCTATAGGCTACACCTTC	CASSLGTAIGYTF
-	14	TRBJ2-5	TRBV13	TRBD1	TGTGCCAGCAGCTCCCGGGACAGGTCCTACAAGCAGTACTTC	CASSSRDRSYKQYF
-	13	TRBJ2-1	TRBV12-3/TRBV12-4	-	TGTGCCAGCAGCCTCGGAACGGCCGGGGGAAAGTTCTTC	CASSLGTAGGKFF
few	13	TRBJ2-7	TRBV5-1	-	TGCGCCAGCAGCTTGGATTTAGACTACGAGCAGTACTTC	CASSLDLDYEQYF
few	14	TRBJ2-7	TRBV12-3/TRBV12-4	-	TGTGCCAGCAGTTTAATGGACATCTCCTACGAGCAGTACTTC	CASSLMDISYEQYF
few	16	TRBJ1-2	TRBV29-1	TRBD1	TGCAGCATTCACTCGACAGGGTCTGATATTTTCTATGGCTACACCTTC	CSIHSTGSDIFYGYTF
few	18	TRBJ2-3	TRBV6-2/TRBV6-3	TRBD1	TGTGCCAGCAGTTATTCACCGGGGACAGGGAGTGTCGCAGATACGCAGTATTTT	CASSYSPGTGSVADTQYF
-	17	TRBJ1-1	TRBV4-3	-	TGCGCCAGCAGCCAAGATGATGCGGGGACGCTGAACACTGAAGCTTTCTTT	CASSQDDAGTLNTEAFF
-	16	TRBJ2-7	TRBV6-1	TRBD2	TGTGCCAGCACCGGCCTAACTAGCGGGAGCTCCTACGAGCAGTACTTC	CASTGLTSGSSYEQYF
-	15	TRBJ2-5	TRBV7-9	-	TGTGCCAGCAGCTTAGAACGACTACTCCAAGAGACCCAGTACTTC	CASSLERLLQETQYF
few	14	TRBJ2-7	TRBV5-1	-	TGCGCCAGCAGCTTGGAAGGGGCTACCTACGAGCAGTACTTC	CASSLEGATYEQYF
-	13	TRBJ2-7	TRBV9	TRBD2	TGTGCCAGCAGCCAGGGGACTAGAGGCGAGCAGTACTTC	CASSQGTRGEQYF
few	18	TRBJ2-5	TRBV3-1	TRBD2	TGTGCCAGCAGCCATCCCCTAAGACTAGCGGGCTTCCAAGAGACCCAGTACTTC	CASSHPLRLAGFQETQYF
-	13	TRBJ1-1	TRBV29-1	-	TGCAGCGTTGGGAGGACAAATGGGGGTGAATCTTTCTTT	CSVGRTNGGESFF
few	11	TRBJ1-4	TRBV2	-	TGTGCCAGCGGGACGTTCTTAAGACTGTTTTTT	CASGTFLRLFF
few	11	TRBJ2-7	TRBV7-8	-	TGTGCCAGCAGCCTACCTCTCGAGCAGTACTTC	CASSLPLEQYF
-	15	TRBJ1-3	TRBV7-9	-	TGTGCCAGCAGCCGCAGGGTCCTCTCTGGAAACGCCATATATTTT	CASSRRVLSGNAIYF
few	15	TRBJ2-3	TRBV7-3	TRBD2	TGTGCCAGCAGCTTAATAGCGGGGGCTGCAGATACGCAGTATTTT	CASSLIAGAADTQYF
-	17	TRBJ2-3	TRBV20-1	TRBD1	TGCAGTGCTAGAGATGGTCTAGGACAGGGGAGGGCAGATACGCAGTATTTT	CSARDGLGQGRADTQYF
-	16	TRBJ2-1	TRBV7-2	TRBD2	TGTGCCAGCAGCTTTTTAGCGGGGGGGAATTACAATGAGCAATTCTTC	CASSFLAGGNYNEQFF
-	17	TRBJ2-1	TRBV18	-	TGTGCCAGCTCACCACCTAATTGGACTCCTCGAGGCAATGAGCAGTTCTTC	CASSPPNWTPRGNEQFF
-	14	TRBJ2-3	TRBV29-1	-	TGCAGCGTCCTCGAGGGCTTCAGCACAGATACGCAGTATTTT	CSVLEGFSTDTQYF
-	12	TRBJ1-1	TRBV29-1	-	TGCAGCGTTGAATTAGGGGGAGCTGAAGCTTTCTTT	CSVELGGAEAFF
few	18	TRBJ1-1	TRBV11-2	TRBD1	TGTGCCAGCAGCTTGAATTTCCCTAGACAGGGCATGAACACTGAAGCTTTCTTT	CASSLNFPRQGMNTEAFF
-	11	TRBJ1-6	TRBV10-3	-	TGTGCCATCAGTGCTTCTGGGTCAGTACACTTT	CAISASGSVHF
few	16	TRBJ2-5	TRBV15	TRBD1	TGTGCCACCAGCAGAGATATGGGGACAGTCCAAGAGACCCAGTACTTC	CATSRDMGTVQETQYF
few	13	TRBJ2-3	TRBV5-6	-	TGTGCCAGCAGCTGGGGAGTTCCAGATACGCAGTATTTT	CASSWGVPDTQYF
-	14	TRBJ2-2	TRBV7-2	-	TGTGCCAGCAGCTTGTTGTTGAGCACCGGGGAGCTGTTTTTT	CASSLLLSTGELFF
few	14	TRBJ2-5	TRBV29-1	-	TGCAGCGTTGTTAGATCGGTAGCGGAAGAGACCCAGTACTTC	CSVVRSVAEETQYF
few	15	TRBJ1-1	TRBV12-3/TRBV12-4	TRBD1	TGTGCCAGCAGTTTACCAGGGGCAGGGGGCACTGAAGCTTTCTTT	CASSLPGAGGTEAFF
-	12	TRBJ2-7	TRBV3-1	-	TGTGCCAGCAGCCACCTCATATACGAGCAGTACTTC	CASSHLIYEQYF
few	12	TRBJ2-7	TRBV29-1	-	TGCAGCGTTGTGACACTGCCTTCCGAGCAGTACTTC	CSVVTLPSEQYF
-	14	TRBJ2-1	TRBV7-3	TRBD1	TGTGCCAGCAGCTCGGGCTACAGGGGCAATGAGCAGTTCTTC	CASSSGYRGNEQFF